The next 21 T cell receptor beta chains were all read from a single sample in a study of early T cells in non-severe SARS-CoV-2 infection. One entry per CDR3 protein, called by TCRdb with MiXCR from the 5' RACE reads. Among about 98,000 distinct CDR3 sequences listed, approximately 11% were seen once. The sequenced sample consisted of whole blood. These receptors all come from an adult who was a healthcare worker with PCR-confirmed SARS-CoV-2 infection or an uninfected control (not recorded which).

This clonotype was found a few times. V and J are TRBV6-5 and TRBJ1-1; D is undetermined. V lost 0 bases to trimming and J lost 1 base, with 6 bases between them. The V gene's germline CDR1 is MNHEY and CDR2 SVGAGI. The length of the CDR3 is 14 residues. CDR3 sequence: CASSYSLPNTEAFF. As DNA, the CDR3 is TGTGCCAGCAGTTACTCTCTCCCGAACACTGAAGCTTTCTTT.

The CDR3 protein is CASSDRRRVNSPLHF. The CDR3 bases are TGTGCCAGCAGTGACAGGCGAAGGGTTAATTCACCCCTCCACTTT. The rearrangement uses TRBV28 and TRBJ1-6, with D possibly matching TRBD1 (6 bases). CDR3 length equals 15 residues. V was shortened by 5 bases and J by 6 bases, with 14 bases between the two germline ends. CDR1 MDHEN and CDR2 SYDVKM come from the germline V gene.

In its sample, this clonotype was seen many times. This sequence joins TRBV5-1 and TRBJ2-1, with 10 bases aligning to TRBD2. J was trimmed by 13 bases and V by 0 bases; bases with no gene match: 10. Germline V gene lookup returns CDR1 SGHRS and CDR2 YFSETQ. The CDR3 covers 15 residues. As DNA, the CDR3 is TGCGCCAGCAGCTTGGGAACTAGCGGGACAAGGTCTCAGTTCTTC. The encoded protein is CASSLGTSGTRSQFF.

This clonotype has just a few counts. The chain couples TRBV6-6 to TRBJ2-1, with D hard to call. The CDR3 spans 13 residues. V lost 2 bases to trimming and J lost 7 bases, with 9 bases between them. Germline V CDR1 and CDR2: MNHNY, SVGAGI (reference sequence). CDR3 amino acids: CASSYPPGNEQFF. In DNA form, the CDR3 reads TGTGCCAGCAGTTACCCCCCAGGAAATGAGCAGTTCTTC.

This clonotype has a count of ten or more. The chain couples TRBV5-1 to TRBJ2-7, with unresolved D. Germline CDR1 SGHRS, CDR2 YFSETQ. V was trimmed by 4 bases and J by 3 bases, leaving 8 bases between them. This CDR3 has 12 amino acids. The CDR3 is CASSGDFYEQYF. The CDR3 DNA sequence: TGCGCCAGCAGCGGGGATTTCTACGAGCAGTACTTC.

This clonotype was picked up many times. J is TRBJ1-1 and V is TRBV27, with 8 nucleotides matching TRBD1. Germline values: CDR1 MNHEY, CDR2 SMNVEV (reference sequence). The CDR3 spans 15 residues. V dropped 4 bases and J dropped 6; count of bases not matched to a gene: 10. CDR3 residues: CASSYDRGGYAEAFF. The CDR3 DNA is TGTGCCAGCAGTTACGACAGGGGCGGGTACGCTGAAGCTTTCTTT.

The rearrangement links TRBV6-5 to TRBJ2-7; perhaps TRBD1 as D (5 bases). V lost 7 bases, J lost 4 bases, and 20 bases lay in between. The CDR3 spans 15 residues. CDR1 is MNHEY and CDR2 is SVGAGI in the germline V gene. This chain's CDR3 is CASTPDSGLSYEQYF. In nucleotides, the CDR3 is TGTGCCAGCACCCCCGACAGTGGATTATCGTACGAGCAGTACTTC.

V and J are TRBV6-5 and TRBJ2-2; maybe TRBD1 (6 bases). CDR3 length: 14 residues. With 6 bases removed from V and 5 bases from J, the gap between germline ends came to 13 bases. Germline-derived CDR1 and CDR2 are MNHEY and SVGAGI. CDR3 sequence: CASRPQQGTGELFF. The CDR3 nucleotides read TGTGCCAGCAGGCCTCAACAGGGAACCGGGGAGCTGTTTTTT.

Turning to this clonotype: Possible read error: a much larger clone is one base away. The CDR3: CPSSLSGPLPQYF. Written as DNA, the CDR3 is TGTCCCAGCAGCCTCAGCGGACCTCTGCCGCAGTACTTC. The chain links TRBV3-1 to TRBJ2-7; TRBD2 is a possible D gene (5 bases). The CDR3 is 13 residues long. The germline V gene encodes CDR1 LGHDT and CDR2 YNNKEL (reference sequence).

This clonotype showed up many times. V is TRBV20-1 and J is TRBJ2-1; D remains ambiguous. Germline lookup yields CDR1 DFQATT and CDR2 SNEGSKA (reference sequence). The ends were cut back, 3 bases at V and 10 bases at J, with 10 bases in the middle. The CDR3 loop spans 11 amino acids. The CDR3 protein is CSASGSVEQFF. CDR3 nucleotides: TGCAGTGCTAGCGGCTCCGTCGAGCAGTTCTTC.

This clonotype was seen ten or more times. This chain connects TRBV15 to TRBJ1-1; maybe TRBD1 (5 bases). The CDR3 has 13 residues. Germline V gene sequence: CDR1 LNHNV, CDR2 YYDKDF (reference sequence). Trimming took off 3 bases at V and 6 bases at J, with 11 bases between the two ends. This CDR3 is CATSSQGFSEAFF. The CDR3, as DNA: TGTGCCACCAGCAGTCAGGGTTTCTCTGAAGCTTTCTTT.

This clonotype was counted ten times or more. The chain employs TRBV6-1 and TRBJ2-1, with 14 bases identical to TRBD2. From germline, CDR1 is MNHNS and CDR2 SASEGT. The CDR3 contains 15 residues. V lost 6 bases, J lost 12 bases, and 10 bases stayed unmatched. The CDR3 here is CASSATSGRALGQFF. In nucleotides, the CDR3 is TGTGCCAGCAGCGCGACTAGCGGGAGGGCCTTAGGGCAGTTCTTC.

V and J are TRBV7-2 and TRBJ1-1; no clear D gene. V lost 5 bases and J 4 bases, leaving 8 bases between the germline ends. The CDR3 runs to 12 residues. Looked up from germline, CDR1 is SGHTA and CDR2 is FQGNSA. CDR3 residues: CASSPSLTEAFF. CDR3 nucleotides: TGTGCCAGCAGCCCCAGCCTCACTGAAGCTTTCTTT.

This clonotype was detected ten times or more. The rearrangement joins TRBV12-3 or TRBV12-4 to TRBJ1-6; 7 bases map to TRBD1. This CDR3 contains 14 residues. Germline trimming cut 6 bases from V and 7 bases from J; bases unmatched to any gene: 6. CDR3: CASRATGVNSPLHF. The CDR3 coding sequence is TGTGCCAGCAGGGCTACAGGGGTAAATTCACCCCTCCACTTT.

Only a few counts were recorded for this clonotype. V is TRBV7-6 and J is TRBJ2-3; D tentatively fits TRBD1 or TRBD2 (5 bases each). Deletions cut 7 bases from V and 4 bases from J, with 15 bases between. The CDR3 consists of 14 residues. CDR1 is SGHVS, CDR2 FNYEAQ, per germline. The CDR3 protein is CASTAYGGADTQYF. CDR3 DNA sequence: TGTGCCAGCACAGCTTATGGGGGAGCAGATACGCAGTATTTT.

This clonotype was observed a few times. CDR3 nucleotides: TGTGCCAGCGGGGGAGGGCTGAATGAAAAACTGTTTTTT. Protein: CASGGGLNEKLFF. The chain has TRBV5-8 and TRBJ1-4; D perhaps matches TRBD1 (5 bases). CDR3 size: 13 residues. Germline lookup yields CDR1 SGHTS and CDR2 YDEGEE. V was cut by 7 bases and J by 5 bases, with 12 bases left in between.

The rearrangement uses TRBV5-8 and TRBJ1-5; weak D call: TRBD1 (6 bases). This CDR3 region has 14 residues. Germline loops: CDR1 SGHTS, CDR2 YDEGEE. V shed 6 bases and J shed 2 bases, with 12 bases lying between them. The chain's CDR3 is CASTPRTGNQPQHF. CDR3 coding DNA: TGTGCCAGCACCCCACGGACAGGCAATCAGCCCCAGCATTTT. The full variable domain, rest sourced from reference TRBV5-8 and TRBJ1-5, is EAGVTQSPTHLIKTRGQQATLRCSPISGHTSVYWYQQALGLGLQFLLWYDEGEERNRGNFPPRFSGRQFPNYSSELNVNALELEDSALYLCASTPRTGNQPQHFGDGTRLSIL.

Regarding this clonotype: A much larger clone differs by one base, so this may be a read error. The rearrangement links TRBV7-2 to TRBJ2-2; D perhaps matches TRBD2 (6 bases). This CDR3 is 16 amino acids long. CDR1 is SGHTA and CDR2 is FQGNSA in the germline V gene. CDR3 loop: CASSFGGGLNTGELYF. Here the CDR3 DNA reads TGTGCCAGCAGCTTCGGGGGAGGCCTTAACACCGGGGAGCTGTATTTT.

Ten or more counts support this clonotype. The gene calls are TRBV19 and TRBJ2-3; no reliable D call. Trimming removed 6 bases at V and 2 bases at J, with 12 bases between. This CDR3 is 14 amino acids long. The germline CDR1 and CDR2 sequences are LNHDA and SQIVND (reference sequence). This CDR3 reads CASRRELYTDTQYF. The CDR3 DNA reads TGTGCCAGTAGGAGAGAGCTGTACACAGATACGCAGTATTTT.

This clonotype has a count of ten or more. In nucleotides, the CDR3 is TGTGCCAGCCGGCTCGGGGGCGGGGAGACCCAGTACTTC. Translated: CASRLGGGETQYF. The chain is built from TRBV12-3 or TRBV12-4 and TRBJ2-5; TRBD1 or TRBD2 may be the D gene (6 bases each). V was cut by 8 bases and J by 5 bases, with 15 bases left in between. The CDR3 consists of 13 residues.

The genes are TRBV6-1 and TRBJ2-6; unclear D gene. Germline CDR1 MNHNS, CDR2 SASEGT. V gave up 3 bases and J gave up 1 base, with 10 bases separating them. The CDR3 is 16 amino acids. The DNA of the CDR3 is TGTGCCAGCAGTGATGCTGGGAATTCTGGGGCCAACGTCCTGACTTTC. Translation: CASSDAGNSGANVLTF.